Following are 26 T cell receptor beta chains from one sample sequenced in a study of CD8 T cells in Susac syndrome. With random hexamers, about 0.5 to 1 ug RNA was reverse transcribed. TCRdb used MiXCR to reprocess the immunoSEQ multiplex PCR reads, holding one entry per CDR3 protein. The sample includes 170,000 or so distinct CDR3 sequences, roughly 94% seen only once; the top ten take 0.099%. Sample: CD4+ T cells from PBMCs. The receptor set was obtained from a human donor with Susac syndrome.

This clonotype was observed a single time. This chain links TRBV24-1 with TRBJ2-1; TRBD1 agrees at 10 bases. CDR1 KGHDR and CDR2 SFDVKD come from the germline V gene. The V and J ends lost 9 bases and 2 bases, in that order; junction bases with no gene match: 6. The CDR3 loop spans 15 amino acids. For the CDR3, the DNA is TGTGCCACCTCCTTGACAGGGGGCGCCTACAATGAGCAGTTCTTC. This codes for CATSLTGGAYNEQFF.

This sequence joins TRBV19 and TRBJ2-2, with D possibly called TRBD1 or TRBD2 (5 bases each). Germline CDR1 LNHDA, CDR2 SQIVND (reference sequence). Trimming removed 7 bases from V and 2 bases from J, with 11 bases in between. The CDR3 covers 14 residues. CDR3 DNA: TGTGCCAGTACGAGGGACGTCAACACCGGGGAGCTGTTTTTT. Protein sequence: CASTRDVNTGELFF.

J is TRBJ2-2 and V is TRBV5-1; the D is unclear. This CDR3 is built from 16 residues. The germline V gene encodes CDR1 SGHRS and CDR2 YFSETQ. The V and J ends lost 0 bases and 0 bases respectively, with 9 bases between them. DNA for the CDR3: TGCGCCAGCAGCTTGGTTCAGATCGCGAACACCGGGGAGCTGTTTTTT. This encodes CASSLVQIANTGELFF.

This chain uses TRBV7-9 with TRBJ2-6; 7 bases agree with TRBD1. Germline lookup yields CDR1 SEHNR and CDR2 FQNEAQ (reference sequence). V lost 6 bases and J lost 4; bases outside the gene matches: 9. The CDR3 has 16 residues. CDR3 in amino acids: CASSQPGGAGANVLTF. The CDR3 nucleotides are TGTGCCAGCAGTCAACCAGGGGGTGCGGGGGCCAACGTCCTGACTTTC.

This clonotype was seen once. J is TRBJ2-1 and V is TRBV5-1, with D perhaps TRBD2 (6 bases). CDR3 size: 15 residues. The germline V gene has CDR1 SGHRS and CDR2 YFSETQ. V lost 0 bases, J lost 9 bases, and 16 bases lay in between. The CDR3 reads CASSLVGGAGGEQFF. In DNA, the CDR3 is TGCGCCAGCAGCTTGGTGGGCGGGGCCGGGGGTGAGCAGTTCTTC.

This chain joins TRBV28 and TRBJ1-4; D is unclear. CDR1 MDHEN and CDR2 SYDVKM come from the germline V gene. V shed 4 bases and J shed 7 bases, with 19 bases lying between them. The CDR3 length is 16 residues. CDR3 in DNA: TGTGCCAGCAGTTCCCCCCTCTCAGGTAGAGGTGAAAAACTGTTTTTT. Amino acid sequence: CASSSPLSGRGEKLFF.

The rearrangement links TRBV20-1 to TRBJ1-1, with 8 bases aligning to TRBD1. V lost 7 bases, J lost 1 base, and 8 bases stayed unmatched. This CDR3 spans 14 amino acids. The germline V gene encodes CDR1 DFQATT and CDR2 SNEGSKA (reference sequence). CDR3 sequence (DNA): TGCAGTGGACCCCTTGGACAGGGGAACACTGAAGCTTTCTTT. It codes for CSGPLGQGNTEAFF.

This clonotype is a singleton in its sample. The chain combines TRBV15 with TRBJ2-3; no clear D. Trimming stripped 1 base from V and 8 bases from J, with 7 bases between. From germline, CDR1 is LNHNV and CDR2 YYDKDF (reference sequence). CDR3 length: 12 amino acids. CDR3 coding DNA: TGTGCCACCAGCAGAGGGGAAGCTACGCAGTATTTT. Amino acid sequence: CATSRGEATQYF.

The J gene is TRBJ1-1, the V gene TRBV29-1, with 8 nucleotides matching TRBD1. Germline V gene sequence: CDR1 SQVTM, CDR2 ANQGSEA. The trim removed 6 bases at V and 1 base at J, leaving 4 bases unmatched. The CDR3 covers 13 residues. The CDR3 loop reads CSVETGANTEAFF. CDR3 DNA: TGCAGCGTGGAGACAGGGGCGAACACTGAAGCTTTCTTT.

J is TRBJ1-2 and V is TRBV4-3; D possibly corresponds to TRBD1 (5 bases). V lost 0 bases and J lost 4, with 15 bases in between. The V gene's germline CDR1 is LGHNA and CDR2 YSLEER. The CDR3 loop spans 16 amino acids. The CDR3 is CASSQDRGPRGYGYTF. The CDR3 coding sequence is TGCGCCAGCAGCCAAGACCGGGGACCCCGGGGCTATGGCTACACCTTC.

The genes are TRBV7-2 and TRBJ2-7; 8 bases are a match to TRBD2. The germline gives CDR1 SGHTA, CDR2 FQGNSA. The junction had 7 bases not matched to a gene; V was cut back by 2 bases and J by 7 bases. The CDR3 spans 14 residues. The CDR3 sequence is CASSLLSGGREQYF. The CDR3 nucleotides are TGTGCCAGCAGCTTACTATCGGGAGGGCGGGAGCAGTACTTC.

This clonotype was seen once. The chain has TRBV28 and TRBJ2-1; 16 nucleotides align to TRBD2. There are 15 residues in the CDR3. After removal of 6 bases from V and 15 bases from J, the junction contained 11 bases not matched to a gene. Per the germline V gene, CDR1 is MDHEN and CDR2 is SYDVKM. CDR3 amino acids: CASRDPGLAGGFGFF. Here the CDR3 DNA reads TGTGCCAGCAGAGATCCGGGACTAGCGGGAGGGTTTGGGTTCTTC.

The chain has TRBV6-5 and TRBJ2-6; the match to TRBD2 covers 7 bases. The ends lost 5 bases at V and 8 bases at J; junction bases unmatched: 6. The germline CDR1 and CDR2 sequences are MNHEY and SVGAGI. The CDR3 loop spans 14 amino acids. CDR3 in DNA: TGTGCCAGCAGTCCTGGGGGGGTTCCCAACGTCCTGACTTTC. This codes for CASSPGGVPNVLTF.

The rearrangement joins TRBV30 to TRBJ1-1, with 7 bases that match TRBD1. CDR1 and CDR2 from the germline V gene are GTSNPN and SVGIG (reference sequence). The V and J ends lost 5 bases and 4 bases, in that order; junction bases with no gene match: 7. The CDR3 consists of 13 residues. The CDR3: CAWGSGGSTEAFF. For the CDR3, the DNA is TGTGCCTGGGGCTCAGGGGGTAGCACTGAAGCTTTCTTT.

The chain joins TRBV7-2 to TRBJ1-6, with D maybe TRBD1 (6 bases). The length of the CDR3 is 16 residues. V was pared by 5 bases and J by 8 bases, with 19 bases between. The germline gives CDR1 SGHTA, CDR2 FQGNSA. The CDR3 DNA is TGTGCCAGCAGCCCTATTGGTCCAGGGGCAGATTCACCCCTCCACTTT. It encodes CASSPIGPGADSPLHF. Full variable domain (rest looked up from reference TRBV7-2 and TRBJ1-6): GAGVSQSPSNKVTEKGKDVELRCDPISGHTALYWYRQSLGQGLEFLIYFQGNSAPDKSGLPSDRFSAERTGGSVSTLTIQRTQQEDSAVYLCASSPIGPGADSPLHFGNGTRLTVT.

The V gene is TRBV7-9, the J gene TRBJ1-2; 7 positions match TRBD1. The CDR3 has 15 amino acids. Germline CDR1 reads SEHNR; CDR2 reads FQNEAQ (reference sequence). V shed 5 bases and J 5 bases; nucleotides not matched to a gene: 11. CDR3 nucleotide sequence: TGTGCCAGCAGCAACCCGGGACAGAAGAGATATGGCTACACCTTC. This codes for CASSNPGQKRYGYTF.

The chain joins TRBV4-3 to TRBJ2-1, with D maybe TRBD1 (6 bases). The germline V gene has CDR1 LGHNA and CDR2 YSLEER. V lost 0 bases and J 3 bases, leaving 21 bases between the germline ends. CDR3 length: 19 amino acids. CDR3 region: CASSQDYPLLTGSYNEQFF. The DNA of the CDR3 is TGCGCCAGCAGCCAAGACTATCCCCTCCTGACAGGCAGCTACAATGAGCAGTTCTTC.

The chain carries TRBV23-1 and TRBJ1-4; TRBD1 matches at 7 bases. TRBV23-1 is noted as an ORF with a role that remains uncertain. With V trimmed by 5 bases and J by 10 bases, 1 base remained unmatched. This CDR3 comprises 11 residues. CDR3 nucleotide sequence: TGCGCCAGCAGTTACAGGGGAAAACTGTTTTTT. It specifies CASSYRGKLFF.

CDR3 DNA: TGTGCCAGCAGTTTAAGAACTAGGGATTACAATGAGCAGTTCTTC. Its protein product is CASSLRTRDYNEQFF. V is TRBV28 and J is TRBJ2-1; D perhaps matches TRBD2 (5 bases). The CDR3 is 15 residues long. Trimming pared 2 bases from V and 4 bases from J, leaving 12 bases between. Germline lookup yields CDR1 MDHEN and CDR2 SYDVKM.

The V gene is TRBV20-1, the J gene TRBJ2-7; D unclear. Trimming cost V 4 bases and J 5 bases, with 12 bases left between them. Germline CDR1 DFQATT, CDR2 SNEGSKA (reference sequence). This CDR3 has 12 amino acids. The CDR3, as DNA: TGCAGTGCTAAGACATTTCTGGACGAGCAGTACTTC. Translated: CSAKTFLDEQYF.

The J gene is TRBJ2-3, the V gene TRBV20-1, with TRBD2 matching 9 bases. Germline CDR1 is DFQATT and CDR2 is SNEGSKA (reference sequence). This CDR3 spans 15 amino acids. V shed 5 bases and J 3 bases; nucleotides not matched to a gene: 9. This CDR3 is CSAWFGLALTDTQYF. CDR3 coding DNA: TGCAGTGCTTGGTTTGGACTAGCGCTAACAGATACGCAGTATTTT.

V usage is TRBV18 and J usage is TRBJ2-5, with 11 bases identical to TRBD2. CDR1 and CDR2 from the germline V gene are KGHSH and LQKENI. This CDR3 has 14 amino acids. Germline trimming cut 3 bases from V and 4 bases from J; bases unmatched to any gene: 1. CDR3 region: CASSPGLAVETQYF. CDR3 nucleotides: TGTGCCAGCTCACCGGGACTAGCGGTAGAGACCCAGTACTTC. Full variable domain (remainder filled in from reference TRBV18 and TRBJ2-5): NAGVMQNPRHLVRRRGQEARLRCSPMKGHSHVYWYRQLPEEGLKFMVYLQKENIIDESGMPKERFSAEFPKEGPSILRIQQVVRGDSAAYFCASSPGLAVETQYFGPGTRLLVL.

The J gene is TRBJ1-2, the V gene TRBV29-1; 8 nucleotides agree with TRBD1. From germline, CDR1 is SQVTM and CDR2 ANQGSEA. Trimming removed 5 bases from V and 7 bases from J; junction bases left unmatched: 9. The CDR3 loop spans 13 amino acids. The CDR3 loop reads CSVCQGAKVGYTF. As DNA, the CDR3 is TGCAGCGTTTGTCAGGGGGCTAAGGTTGGCTACACCTTC.

The CDR3 loop reads CASSPSIRPDEQYF. The CDR3 region has the DNA TGTGCCAGCAGTCCTTCGATTAGACCCGACGAGCAGTACTTC. This chain connects TRBV28 to TRBJ2-7; D remains ambiguous. Trimming shortened V by 5 bases and J by 5 bases, and 16 bases separated the two germline ends. CDR1 is MDHEN and CDR2 is SYDVKM in the germline V gene. The CDR3 sequence is 14 residues long.

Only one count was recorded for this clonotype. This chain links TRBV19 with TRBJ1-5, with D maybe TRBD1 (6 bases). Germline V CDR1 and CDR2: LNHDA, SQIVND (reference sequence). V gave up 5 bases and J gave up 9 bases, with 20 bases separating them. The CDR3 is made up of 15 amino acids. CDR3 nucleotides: TGTGCCAGTAGTCTGAACAGGGCCGAACGGTGGCCCCAGCATTTT. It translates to CASSLNRAERWPQHF.

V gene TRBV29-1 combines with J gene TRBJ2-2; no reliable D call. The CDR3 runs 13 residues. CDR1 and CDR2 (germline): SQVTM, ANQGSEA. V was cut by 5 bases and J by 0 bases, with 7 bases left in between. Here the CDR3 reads CSVPLPNTGELFF. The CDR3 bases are TGCAGCGTTCCCCTCCCGAACACCGGGGAGCTGTTTTTT.